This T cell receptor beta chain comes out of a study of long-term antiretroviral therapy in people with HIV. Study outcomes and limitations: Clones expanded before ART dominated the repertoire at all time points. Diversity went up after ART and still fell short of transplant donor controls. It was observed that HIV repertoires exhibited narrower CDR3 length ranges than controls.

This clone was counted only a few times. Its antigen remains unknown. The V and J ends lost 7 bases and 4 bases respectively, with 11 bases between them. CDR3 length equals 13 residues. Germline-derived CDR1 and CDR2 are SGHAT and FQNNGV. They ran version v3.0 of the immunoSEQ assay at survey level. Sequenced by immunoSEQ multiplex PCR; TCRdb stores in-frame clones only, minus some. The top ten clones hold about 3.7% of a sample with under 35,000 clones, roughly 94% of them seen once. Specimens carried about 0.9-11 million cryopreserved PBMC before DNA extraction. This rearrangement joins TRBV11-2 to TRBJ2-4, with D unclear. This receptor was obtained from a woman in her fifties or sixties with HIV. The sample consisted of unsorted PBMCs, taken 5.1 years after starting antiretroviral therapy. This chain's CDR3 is CASTTLGKNIQYF. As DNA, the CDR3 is TGTGCCAGCACCACTTTAGGAAAAAACATTCAGTACTTC.